Below are 30 T cell receptor beta chains sequenced from a single sample in a study of OX40 agonist ivuxolimab in advanced cancers. Method: immunoSEQ multiplex PCR; TCRdb's copy keeps in-frame clones and lacks some. The sample contains tens of thousands of clones, nearly 95% of which appear only once. The source material was CD4+ or CD8+ T cells sorted from blood, sampled in a trial of the OX40 agonist ivuxolimab. These receptors originate from an adult with an advanced solid tumor such as melanoma, head and neck, liver or kidney cancer.

The J gene is TRBJ2-7, the V gene TRBV5-1; TRBD2 might be the D (5 bases). The V end was cut by 0 bases, the J end by 1 base, with 8 bases between. This CDR3 comprises 14 residues. Germline CDR1 SGHRS, CDR2 YFSETQ. In DNA, the CDR3 is TGCGCCAGCAGCTTGGAAGGACTTTCCTACGAGCAGTACTTC. It is translated as CASSLEGLSYEQYF.

The chain uses TRBV9 and TRBJ2-2, with 8 bases aligning to TRBD2. CDR3 length: 16 residues. Germline lookup yields CDR1 SGDLS and CDR2 YYNGEE. V was clipped by 2 bases and J by 0 bases; unmatched bases: 3. CDR3 sequence reads: CASSVLAGSNTGELFF. CDR3 DNA: TGTGCCAGCAGCGTCTTAGCGGGATCGAACACCGGGGAGCTGTTTTTT.

The chain uses TRBV27 and TRBJ2-5, with 7 bases fitting TRBD2. The J call may be faulty, since TRBJ2-7 better matches the DNA end. Germline assignment: CDR1 MNHEY and CDR2 SMNVEV (reference sequence). The CDR3 is 14 amino acids. DNA of the CDR3: TGTGCCAGCAGTAAGGGACTATACCACTACGAGCAGTACTTC. It codes for CASSKGLYHYEQYF.

This rearrangement joins TRBV10-1 to TRBJ1-4, with TRBD1 as a possible D gene (6 bases). Germline V gene data show CDR1 as WNHNN and CDR2 as SYGVQD (reference sequence). V lost 0 bases to trimming and J lost 3 bases, with 8 bases between them. The CDR3 sequence is 15 residues long. CDR3 in amino acids: CASSESGGSNEKLFF. CDR3 DNA sequence: TGCGCCAGCAGTGAGTCGGGGGGCTCTAATGAAAAACTGTTTTTT.

The chain uses TRBV5-1 and TRBJ1-1; 11 bases match TRBD1. With 3 bases clipped from V and 1 base from J, the junction kept 11 bases outside the gene matches. CDR1 SGHRS and CDR2 YFSETQ come from the germline V gene. The CDR3 has 18 amino acids. The CDR3 region has the DNA TGCGCCAGCAGCTGGCTAAGCCAGGACAGGGGGCGGAACACTGAAGCTTTCTTT. Translating gives CASSWLSQDRGRNTEAFF.

The chain employs TRBV14 and TRBJ2-7; D remains unclear. CDR1 and CDR2 from the germline V gene are SGHDN and FVKESK. V lost 1 base, J lost 4 bases, and 5 bases lay in between. The CDR3 covers 12 residues. CDR3 region: CASSQAPYEQYF. Written as DNA, the CDR3 is TGTGCCAGCAGCCAAGCACCTTACGAGCAGTACTTC.

The chain is built from TRBV6-5 and TRBJ2-3, with TRBD1 matching 7 bases. Germline trimming cut 0 bases from V and 4 bases from J; bases unmatched to any gene: 1. Germline V gene lookup returns CDR1 MNHEY and CDR2 SVGAGI. The CDR3 totals 14 residues. CDR3 region: CASSYSQGADTQYF. As DNA, the CDR3 is TGTGCCAGCAGTTACTCGCAGGGGGCAGATACGCAGTATTTT.

The chain combines TRBV6-6 with TRBJ2-5, with TRBD1 as a possible D gene (6 bases). The V gene lost 4 bases and the J gene lost 2 bases, with 11 bases spanning the gap. The length of the CDR3 is 14 residues. The germline CDR1 and CDR2 sequences are MNHNY and SVGAGI (reference sequence). CDR3: CASSSKTGQETQYF. In DNA, the CDR3 is TGTGCCAGCAGTTCGAAGACAGGTCAAGAGACCCAGTACTTC.

The chain recombines TRBV27 with TRBJ2-7; D is possibly TRBD2 (6 bases). The germline gives CDR1 MNHEY, CDR2 SMNVEV (reference sequence). CDR3 length: 14 amino acids. Trimming shortened V by 5 bases and J by 7 bases, and 18 bases separated the two germline ends. The CDR3 loop reads CASSGQGLPLEQYF. The CDR3 DNA is TGTGCCAGCAGTGGGCAGGGACTCCCTTTGGAGCAGTACTTC.

The chain couples TRBV19 to TRBJ1-5, with D possibly TRBD1 on 5 matching bases. With 9 bases removed from V and 4 bases from J, the gap between germline ends came to 22 bases. The CDR3 loop spans 16 amino acids. Germline CDR1 is LNHDA and CDR2 is SQIVND (reference sequence). As DNA, the CDR3 is TGTGCCAGCCGCGCACTGGGACTGACGATAAATCAGCCCCAGCATTTT. Its protein is CASRALGLTINQPQHF.

The chain is built from TRBV6-5 and TRBJ1-1; D gene uncertain. Germline V CDR1 and CDR2: MNHEY, SVGAGI. Trimming took 2 bases from V and 1 from J, leaving 8 bases between them. The CDR3 is 14 residues long. This CDR3 reads CASSYGQANTEAFF. The CDR3, as DNA: TGTGCCAGCAGTTACGGGCAAGCGAACACTGAAGCTTTCTTT.

The CDR3 is CASGDLGLNEKLFF. In DNA form, the CDR3 reads TGTGCCAGCGGGGATTTGGGCCTTAATGAAAAACTGTTTTTT. V usage is TRBV2 and J usage is TRBJ1-4; D unclear. Trimming pared 8 bases from V and 4 bases from J, leaving 14 bases between. Germline V gene data show CDR1 as SNHLY and CDR2 as FYNNEI. The CDR3 covers 14 residues. The entire variable domain, with the rest obtained from reference TRBV2 and TRBJ1-4, is as follows: EPEVTQTPSHQVTQMGQEVILRCVPISNHLYFYWYRQILGQKVEFLVSFYNNEISEKSEIFDDQFSVERPDGSNFTLKIRSTKLEDSAMYFCASGDLGLNEKLFFGSGTQLSVL.

The CDR3 nucleotides are TGTGCCAGCAGCCCGGCAGGGGGCGACGAGCAGTACTTC. Translating it yields CASSPAGGDEQYF. The chain recombines TRBV6-6 with TRBJ2-7; 8 bases align to TRBD1. Germline V CDR1 and CDR2: MNHNY, SVGAGI (reference sequence). V lost 6 bases and J lost 5; bases outside the gene matches: 6. CDR3 length equals 13 residues.

This CDR3 reads CASSGAGDGSNEQFF. The CDR3, as DNA: TGCGCCAGCAGTGGAGCGGGAGATGGGTCCAATGAGCAGTTCTTC. The chain links TRBV10-1 to TRBJ2-1; TRBD2 aligns across 8 bases. The junction had 8 bases not matched to a gene; V was cut back by 4 bases and J by 6 bases. Germline V lookup: CDR1 WNHNN, CDR2 SYGVQD (reference sequence). The CDR3 is made up of 15 amino acids.

CDR3 sequence (DNA): TGTGCCAGCAGCTTGGCCGCGTATGGCTACACCTTC. Amino acids: CASSLAAYGYTF. This sequence joins TRBV5-6 and TRBJ1-2; D gene unclear. This CDR3 spans 12 amino acids. The germline V gene has CDR1 SGHDT and CDR2 YYEEEE. V lost 0 bases and J 5 bases, leaving 5 bases between the germline ends.

This sequence joins TRBV4-1 and TRBJ2-7, with D perhaps being TRBD1 or TRBD2 (5 bases each). CDR3 length: 14 amino acids. The germline CDR1 and CDR2 sequences are MGHRA and YSYEKL. V lost 0 bases and J lost 2, with 8 bases in between. The CDR3 sequence: CASSQDRDAYEQYF. CDR3 coding DNA: TGCGCCAGCAGCCAAGATAGGGACGCCTACGAGCAGTACTTC.

This clone appeared a single time. This sequence joins TRBV5-4 and TRBJ2-7; 9 bases map to TRBD1. The CDR3 has 13 amino acids. V lost 4 bases, J lost 5 bases, and 4 bases stayed unmatched. Germline lookup yields CDR1 SGHNT and CDR2 YYREEE (reference sequence). CDR3 protein: CASSGGQGHEQYF. The CDR3 DNA sequence: TGTGCCAGCAGCGGCGGACAGGGGCACGAGCAGTACTTC.

CDR3 region: CASMVGGVSYNSPLHF. Here the CDR3 DNA reads TGTGCCAGCATGGTTGGAGGGGTCTCCTATAATTCACCCCTCCACTTT. The V and J genes are TRBV27 and TRBJ1-6; tentative D call: TRBD1 (5 bases). The CDR3 runs 16 residues. Germline CDR1 is MNHEY and CDR2 is SMNVEV (reference sequence). Trimming shortened V by 7 bases and J by 0 bases, and 13 bases separated the two germline ends.

This rearrangement joins TRBV5-6 to TRBJ2-1, with a weak D call TRBD2 (5 bases). V lost 4 bases and J 0 bases, leaving 5 bases between the germline ends. The CDR3 is made up of 13 amino acids. Germline assignment: CDR1 SGHDT and CDR2 YYEEEE. CDR3 residues: CASSGLSYNEQFF. The CDR3 nucleotides read TGTGCCAGCAGCGGACTCTCCTACAATGAGCAGTTCTTC.

V usage is TRBV30 and J usage is TRBJ1-2, with D unclear. The CDR3 is made up of 13 amino acids. Germline V gives CDR1 GTSNPN, CDR2 SVGIG (reference sequence). V lost 3 bases and J lost 4, with 12 bases in between. Here the CDR3 reads CAWRPGVAYGYTF. The CDR3 coding sequence is TGTGCCTGGAGACCTGGCGTTGCCTATGGCTACACCTTC.

As for this clone: Other DNA sequences of this sample code for an identical CDR3. The chain is built from TRBV19 and TRBJ1-1, with D possibly being TRBD1 (5 bases). Germline V gene lookup returns CDR1 LNHDA and CDR2 SQIVND (reference sequence). This CDR3 comprises 13 residues. The V gene lost 3 bases and the J gene lost 5 bases, with 10 bases spanning the gap. The CDR3 coding sequence is TGTGCCAGTAGTATTGGGGGAGGAACTGAAGCTTTCTTT. Translating it yields CASSIGGGTEAFF.

V gene TRBV4-3 combines with J gene TRBJ2-7; D gene unclear. CDR3 length equals 15 residues. CDR1 and CDR2 (germline): LGHNA, YSLEER. Trimming cost V 1 base and J 0 bases, with 10 bases left between them. Written as DNA, the CDR3 is TGCGCCAGCAGCCAAGCTCTGGGCGGCTCCTACGAGCAGTACTTC. Its protein product is CASSQALGGSYEQYF.

This clone occurred once. The chain is built from TRBV15 and TRBJ2-1, with TRBD1 matching over 8 bases. Per the germline V gene, CDR1 is LNHNV and CDR2 is YYDKDF (reference sequence). The CDR3 length is 15 residues. V trimming: 8 bases; J trimming: 5 bases; junction bases outside the gene matches: 11. CDR3 DNA sequence: TGTGCCACCGACTCCCCGGACAGGGAGGACAATGAGCAGTTCTTC. As protein: CATDSPDREDNEQFF. Complete variable domain (other parts from reference TRBV15 and TRBJ2-1): DAMVIQNPRYQVTQFGKPVTLSCSQTLNHNVMYWYQQKSSQAPKLLFHYYDKDFNNEADTPDNFQSRRPNTSFCFLDIRSPGLGDTAMYLCATDSPDREDNEQFFGPGTRLTVL.

The rearrangement uses TRBV6-1 and TRBJ1-4; no clear D gene. The CDR3 runs 14 residues. Germline V gene sequence: CDR1 MNHNS, CDR2 SASEGT. Trimming stripped 2 bases from V and 8 bases from J, with 12 bases between. The DNA for the CDR3 is TGTGCCAGCAGTGAATGGAGGGAATGGGAAAAACTGTTTTTT. Protein sequence: CASSEWREWEKLFF.

This chain connects TRBV5-4 to TRBJ2-6, with no clear D. The ends were cut back, 0 bases at V and 2 bases at J, with 9 bases in the middle. The CDR3 is 16 residues long. CDR1 is SGHNT and CDR2 is YYREEE in the germline V gene (reference sequence). Written as DNA, the CDR3 is TGTGCCAGCAGCTTGGGTCGAATAACTGGGGCCAACGTCCTGACTTTC. Translation: CASSLGRITGANVLTF.

V is TRBV9 and J is TRBJ1-3; 9 positions agree with TRBD1. Per germline, CDR1 SGDLS and CDR2 YYNGEE. V was pared by 4 bases and J by 4 bases, with 9 bases of the junction left unmatched. The CDR3 runs to 16 residues. The CDR3 DNA reads TGTGCCAGCAGCTCGTACAGGGGGCTGGACGGAAACACCATATATTTT. It encodes CASSSYRGLDGNTIYF.

The rearrangement joins TRBV19 to TRBJ2-7; 8 bases agree with TRBD2. J lost 0 bases, V lost 4 bases, and 5 bases had no gene match. Looked up from germline, CDR1 is LNHDA and CDR2 is SQIVND (reference sequence). CDR3 length: 15 residues. The CDR3 spells CASSTAGDSSYEQYF. In DNA form, the CDR3 reads TGTGCCAGTAGTACAGCGGGGGATAGCTCCTACGAGCAGTACTTC.

This clone was found once. The J gene is TRBJ1-2, the V gene TRBV7-3; 10 positions match TRBD1. The CDR3 consists of 16 residues. Per the germline V gene, CDR1 is SGHTA and CDR2 is FQGTGA. With 0 bases clipped from V and 4 bases from J, the junction kept 5 bases outside the gene matches. The CDR3 loop is CASSLTGTGDGYGYTF. The DNA of the CDR3 is TGTGCCAGCAGCTTAACTGGGACAGGGGACGGCTATGGCTACACCTTC.

The rearrangement uses TRBV19 and TRBJ1-6; D is perhaps TRBD1 (5 bases). This CDR3 is 15 amino acids long. Trimming took off 5 bases at V and 10 bases at J, with 18 bases between the two ends. The germline CDR1 and CDR2 sequences are LNHDA and SQIVND (reference sequence). CDR3 loop: CASSPLSSGHSPLHF. CDR3 DNA: TGTGCCAGTAGTCCCCTAAGCTCGGGGCACTCACCCCTCCACTTT.

This clone was seen a handful of times. The CDR3 DNA sequence: TGTGCCAGTAGTATAGAGGGGGCGGTGAGCAATCAGCCCCAGCATTTT. Translating gives CASSIEGAVSNQPQHF. The chain combines TRBV19 with TRBJ1-5, with a possible D match to TRBD1 (6 bases). The CDR3 consists of 16 residues. V was shortened by 0 bases and J by 1 base, with 10 bases between the two germline ends. The germline V gene has CDR1 LNHDA and CDR2 SQIVND (reference sequence).